This T cell receptor beta chain was identified during a study of blood T cell repertoires in COVID-19. On the study more broadly: Samples taken during acute and convalescent COVID-19 were collected in the United States, Italy and Spain. PBMCs, B-cell-depleted T cells, or T cells provided the cDNA or gDNA that made up the material.

In Seattle, patients joined the study during active infection and were tracked longitudinally. V shed 3 bases and J shed 4 bases, with 15 bases lying between them. There are 15 residues in the CDR3. Germline CDR1 SGHAT, CDR2 FQNNGV. Original processing notes: Quantification of nucleated cells was approximated via reference gene primer amplification. Assay used: immunoSEQ multiplex PCR; TCRdb lists only in-frame clones, some missing. For V, J and clone size, that table is used; D and trimming come from the DNA. The table lists around 80,000 clones, more than 70% of them singletons. The specimen sequenced was peripheral blood. The TCR sequence derives from a man in his forties or fifties with COVID-19, enrolled during active disease. The chain joins TRBV11-2 to TRBJ1-2, with D perhaps matching TRBD1 (5 bases). The CDR3 DNA sequence: TGTGCCAGCAGCTTTTTCCGGATTCAGGGCTATGGCTACACCTTC. Protein: CASSFFRIQGYGYTF. Supplemented by reference TRBV11-2 and TRBJ1-2, the full variable domain reads EAGVAQSPRYKIIEKRQSVAFWCNPISGHATLYWYQQILGQGPKLLIQFQNNGVVDDSQLPKDRFSAERLKGVDSTLKIQPAKLEDSAVYLCASSFFRIQGYGYTFGSGTRLTVV.